A single T cell receptor (beta chain) is shown here with its context. These data originate in a study of blood T cell repertoires in COVID-19. Study context: Whether acute or convalescent, the COVID-19 samples came from the United States, Italy and Spain. T cells, B-cell-depleted T cells, or PBMCs provided the cDNA or gDNA that served as material.

Per the study methods: Amplification with reference gene primers provided the estimates of nucleated cell counts. Using immunoSEQ multiplex PCR, the repertoire was profiled, and TCRdb retains in-frame clones only, with some absent. V and J calls plus clone size are reproduced from that table; the DNA served to infer D and trimming. The sample contains 300,000 to 450,000 clones, 75% to 90% of which appear only once. The age range of participants was roughly 18 to 90 years, with residence in under 30 US areas. The sequence was collected from a man aged 18 to 30 who had recovered from COVID-19. Material for sequencing was PBMCs or T cells enriched from blood (not recorded which).

CDR3 residues: CASSLFPGTGIYEQYF. In nucleotides, the CDR3 is TGTGCCAGCAGTTTATTCCCCGGGACAGGGATCTACGAGCAGTACTTC. The chain links TRBV28 to TRBJ2-7, with 9 nucleotides matching TRBD1. J lost 3 bases, V lost 1 base, and 7 bases had no gene match. This CDR3 spans 16 amino acids. Germline CDR1 is MDHEN and CDR2 is SYDVKM.